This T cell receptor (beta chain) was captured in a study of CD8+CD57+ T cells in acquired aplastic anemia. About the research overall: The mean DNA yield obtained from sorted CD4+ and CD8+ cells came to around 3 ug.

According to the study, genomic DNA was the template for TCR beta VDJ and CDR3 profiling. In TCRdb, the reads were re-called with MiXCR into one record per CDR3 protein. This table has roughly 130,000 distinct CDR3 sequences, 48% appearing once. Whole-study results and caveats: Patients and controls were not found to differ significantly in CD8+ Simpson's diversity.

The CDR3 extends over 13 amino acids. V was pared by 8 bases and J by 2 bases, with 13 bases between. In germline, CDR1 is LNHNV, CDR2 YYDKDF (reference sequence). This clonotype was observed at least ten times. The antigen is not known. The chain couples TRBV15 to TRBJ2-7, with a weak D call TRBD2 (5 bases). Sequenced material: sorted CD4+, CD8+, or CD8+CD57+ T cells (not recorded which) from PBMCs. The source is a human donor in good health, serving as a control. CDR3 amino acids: CATHGERAYEQYF. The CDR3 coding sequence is TGTGCCACCCACGGCGAGAGGGCCTACGAGCAGTACTTC.